This T cell receptor (beta chain) emerged from a study of persistence of HIV-infected CD4 T cells. This CDR3 has 16 amino acids. From germline, CDR1 is SGHVS and CDR2 FNYEAQ. J lost 1 base, V lost 3 bases, and 6 bases had no gene match. The stimulus was lysate of CMV-infected fibroblasts, around 10 ug/mL. CD4+ T cells upregulating both CD40 ligand and CD69 were sorted as responding cells. The immunoSEQ assay was version 4, run in survey mode. Sequencing was performed with immunoSEQ multiplex PCR; in TCRdb, only in-frame clones are kept and a portion is missing. The sample holds almost 20,000 clones; around 78% are singletons and the top ten take 6.5% to 8.5%. For this clone: Antigen: not known.

This clonotype was obtained from an adult man with HIV who was CMV-seropositive. The rearrangement links TRBV7-6 to TRBJ2-1; the match to TRBD1 covers 7 bases. This material consisted of CD4+ T cells sorted from PBMCs after approximately 19-hour stimulation, taken from a patient who received antiretroviral therapy. CDR3 sequence: CASSFEGAVSYNEQFF. CDR3 coding DNA: TGTGCCAGCAGCTTCGAGGGGGCCGTATCCTACAATGAGCAGTTCTTC.